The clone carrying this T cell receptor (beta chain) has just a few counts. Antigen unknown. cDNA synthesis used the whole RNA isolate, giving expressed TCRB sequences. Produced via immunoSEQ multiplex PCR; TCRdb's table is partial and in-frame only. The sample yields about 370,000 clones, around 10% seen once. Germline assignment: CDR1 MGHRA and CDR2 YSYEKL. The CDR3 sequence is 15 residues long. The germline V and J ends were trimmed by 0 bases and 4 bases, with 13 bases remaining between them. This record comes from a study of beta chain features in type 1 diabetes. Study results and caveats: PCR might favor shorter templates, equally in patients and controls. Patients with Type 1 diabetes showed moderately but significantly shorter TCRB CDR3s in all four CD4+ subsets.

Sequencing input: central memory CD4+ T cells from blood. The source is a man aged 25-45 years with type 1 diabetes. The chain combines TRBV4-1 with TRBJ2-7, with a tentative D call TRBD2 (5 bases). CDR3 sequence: CASSQDLAKPYEQYF. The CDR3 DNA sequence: TGCGCCAGCAGCCAAGACCTAGCTAAACCGTACGAGCAGTACTTC.